The TCR beta chain under discussion was sequenced for a study of CD4 T cells in relation to SARS-CoV-2 and coronaviruses. At the level of the study: After roughly ten days of antigen culture, PBMC TCR beta CDR3s were sequenced. Controls used an HIV-1 Nef peptide pool or no peptide. Study-level results: Compared with monoreactive clones, crossreactive clones showed significantly weaker SARS-CoV-2 expansion.

Germline values: CDR1 KGHSH, CDR2 LQKENI. The CDR3 runs to 15 residues. The trim removed 2 bases at V and 2 bases at J, leaving 5 bases unmatched. Unexposed donor CD4+ T cells date from about 2011-2018, before the COVID-19 pandemic. The cells were cultured for less than twelve days before CD4+ T cells were isolated. In its sample, this clone was seen once. The antigen is not known. The table came from immunoSEQ multiplex PCR; TCRdb's copy has only in-frame clones and leaves some out. Of about 20,000 clones detected, less than 80% appear once; the ten largest clones hold approximately 15%. This receptor was identified in a human donor in good health. The V gene is TRBV18, the J gene TRBJ2-7; TRBD1 matches at 8 bases. Sequenced input: CD4+ T cells from PBMCs, cultured in vitro. CDR3 nucleotide sequence: TGTGCCAGCTCACCAGGGACAGGATCAACCTACGAGCAGTACTTC. The encoded protein is CASSPGTGSTYEQYF.